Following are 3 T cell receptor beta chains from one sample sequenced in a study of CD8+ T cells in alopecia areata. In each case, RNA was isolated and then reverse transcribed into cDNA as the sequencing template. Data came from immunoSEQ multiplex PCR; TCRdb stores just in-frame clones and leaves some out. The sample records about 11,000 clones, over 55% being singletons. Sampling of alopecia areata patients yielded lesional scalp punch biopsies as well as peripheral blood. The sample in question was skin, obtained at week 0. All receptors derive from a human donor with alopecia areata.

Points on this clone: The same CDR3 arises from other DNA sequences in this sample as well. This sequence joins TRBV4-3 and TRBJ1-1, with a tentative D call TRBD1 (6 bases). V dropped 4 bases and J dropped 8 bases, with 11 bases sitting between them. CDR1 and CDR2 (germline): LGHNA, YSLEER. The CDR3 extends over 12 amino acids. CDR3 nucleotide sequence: TGCGCCAGCAGCCGACCGGGACAAGAAGCTTTCTTT. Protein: CASSRPGQEAFF.

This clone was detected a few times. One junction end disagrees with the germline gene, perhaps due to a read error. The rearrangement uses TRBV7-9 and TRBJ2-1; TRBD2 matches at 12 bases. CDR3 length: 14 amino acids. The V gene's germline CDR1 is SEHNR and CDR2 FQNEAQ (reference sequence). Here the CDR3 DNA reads TGTGCCAGCAGCCTAGCGGGGGGGAACAATGAGCAGTTCTTC. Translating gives CASSLAGGNNEQFF.

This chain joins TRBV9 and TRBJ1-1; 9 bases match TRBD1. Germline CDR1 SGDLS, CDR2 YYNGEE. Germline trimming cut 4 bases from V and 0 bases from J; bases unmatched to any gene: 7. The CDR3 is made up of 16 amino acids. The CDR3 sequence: CASSRGGDRVNTEAFF. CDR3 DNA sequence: TGTGCCAGCAGCCGCGGTGGGGACAGGGTGAACACTGAAGCTTTCTTT.